The 5 T cell receptor beta chains below all came from one sample that was sequenced in a study of blood T cells in healthy people across ages. PCR was performed a second time for about 7 to 11 cycles using a sample-barcoded 5' primer and a J-beta primer mix. TCRdb reprocessed the 5' RACE reads via MiXCR and lists one record per CDR3 protein. The table has 700,000 or so distinct CDR3 sequences, approximately 40% seen once. Sequencing input: blood. These receptor sequences come from a man older than 75 in good health.

This clonotype was counted a few times. The gene calls are TRBV3-1 and TRBJ1-4; possibly TRBD1 for D (5 bases). Germline CDR1 reads LGHDT; CDR2 reads YNNKEL (reference sequence). This CDR3 is built from 17 residues. V was clipped by 0 bases and J by 4 bases, with 15 bases between them. CDR3 in amino acids: CASSQEYRRGINEKLFF. For the CDR3, the DNA is TGTGCCAGCAGCCAAGAATACAGGAGGGGTATTAATGAAAAACTGTTTTTT.

The V gene is TRBV6-2 or TRBV6-3, the J gene TRBJ2-5; 7 bases line up with TRBD2. The J call may not be correct, given that the DNA end is closer to TRBJ2-7. The CDR3 is made up of 14 amino acids. Per germline, CDR1 MNHEY and CDR2 SVGEGT. The CDR3 reads CASSYSGAYGEQYF. CDR3 bases: TGTGCCAGCAGTTACAGCGGGGCCTACGGCGAGCAGTACTTC.

In the case of this clonotype: A much more abundant neighbour one base away suggests this may be a read error. The gene calls are TRBV5-1 and TRBJ2-5, with 12 bases identical to TRBD2. CDR1 is SGHRS, CDR2 YFSETQ, per germline. This CDR3 comprises 16 residues. Trimming removed 3 bases from V and 9 bases from J; junction bases left unmatched: 12. This chain's CDR3 is CASSSETSGGPVAQYF. The DNA of the CDR3 is TGCGCCAGCAGCTCCGAGACTAGCGGGGGACCGGTGGCCCAGTACTTC.

In this sample, this clonotype turned up once. The chain carries TRBV4-3 and TRBJ2-1, with a weak D call TRBD2 (5 bases). Trimming removed 1 base at V and 13 bases at J, with 20 bases between. Germline lookup yields CDR1 LGHNA and CDR2 YSLEER. CDR3 length: 15 amino acids. The CDR3 DNA reads as TGCGCCAGCAGCCAAGGGCGCGGATGGGGAGAGACCCAGTTCTTC. Residues: CASSQGRGWGETQFF.

The J gene is TRBJ2-1, the V gene TRBV30, with unresolved D. Trimming removed 0 bases at V and 6 bases at J, with 9 bases between. This CDR3 region has 13 residues. CDR1 and CDR2 from the germline V gene are GTSNPN and SVGIG (reference sequence). The DNA for the CDR3 is TGTGCCTGGAGTGTAAGGGAAAGCAATGAGCAGTTCTTC. Its translation is CAWSVRESNEQFF.